The 5 T cell receptor beta chains reported below all come from one sample, sequenced in a study of cytomegalovirus exposure and HLA in healthy donors. The method was immunoSEQ multiplex PCR; TCRdb's version includes in-frame clones alone and lacks a portion of them. The table includes roughly 100,000 clones, about 95% detected once. What was sequenced was PBMCs. These receptors were taken from a woman aged 18 to 35 in good health and CMV-seronegative.

The chain has TRBV7-3 and TRBJ2-2; 11 bases are shared with TRBD1. Germline CDR1 and CDR2: SGHTA and FQGTGA. This CDR3 is 17 amino acids long. The J segment lost 4 bases and the V segment lost 6 bases, leaving 10 bases of the junction unmatched. The CDR3 loop is CASSRRTGGLGTGELFF. CDR3 DNA sequence: TGTGCCAGCAGTCGAAGGACAGGGGGCTTGGGCACCGGGGAGCTGTTTTTT.

This sequence joins TRBV11-2 and TRBJ1-1; D gene uncertain. Germline assignment: CDR1 SGHAT and CDR2 FQNNGV. V dropped 0 bases and J dropped 4 bases, with 6 bases sitting between them. CDR3 length equals 13 residues. The CDR3, as DNA: TGTGCCAGCAGCTTAGAGGAGGGCACTGAAGCTTTCTTT. Amino acid sequence: CASSLEEGTEAFF. Together with reference TRBV11-2 and TRBJ1-1, the CDR3 gives the full variable domain: EAGVAQSPRYKIIEKRQSVAFWCNPISGHATLYWYQQILGQGPKLLIQFQNNGVVDDSQLPKDRFSAERLKGVDSTLKIQPAKLEDSAVYLCASSLEEGTEAFFGQGTRLTVV.

This rearrangement joins TRBV7-9 to TRBJ2-3; 10 bases agree with TRBD2. With V trimmed by 4 bases and J by 0 bases, 4 bases remained unmatched. Germline CDR1 reads SEHNR; CDR2 reads FQNEAQ (reference sequence). The CDR3 consists of 16 residues. CDR3 loop: CASSSSSGGSTDTQYF. The CDR3 nucleotides are TGTGCCAGCAGCTCATCTAGCGGGGGTAGCACAGATACGCAGTATTTT.

This clone has only one observation. For the CDR3, the DNA is TGTGCCTGGAGTTTGGCTAGCGGGGCCTACGAGCAGTACTTC. Its protein product is CAWSLASGAYEQYF. The chain couples TRBV30 to TRBJ2-7; 9 bases match TRBD2. Germline CDR1 and CDR2: GTSNPN and SVGIG (reference sequence). V lost 2 bases and J lost 2; bases outside the gene matches: 4. There are 14 residues in the CDR3.

This clone was seen a single time. V gene TRBV11-3 combines with J gene TRBJ2-1, with D possibly TRBD2 on 5 matching bases. The CDR3 has 16 residues. Germline CDR1 and CDR2: SGHNT and YENEEA. V lost 0 bases and J lost 9, with 18 bases in between. CDR3 nucleotide sequence: TGTGCCAGCAGCTTAGAAGGAGGCCTCGGGTTGGGTGAGCAGTTCTTC. Amino acid sequence: CASSLEGGLGLGEQFF. The whole variable domain, filled in from reference TRBV11-3 and TRBJ2-1, reads EAGVVQSPRYKIIEKKQPVAFWCNPISGHNTLYWYLQNLGQGPELLIRYENEEAVDDSQLPKDRFSAERLKGVDSTLKIQPAELGDSAVYLCASSLEGGLGLGEQFFGPGTRLTVL.